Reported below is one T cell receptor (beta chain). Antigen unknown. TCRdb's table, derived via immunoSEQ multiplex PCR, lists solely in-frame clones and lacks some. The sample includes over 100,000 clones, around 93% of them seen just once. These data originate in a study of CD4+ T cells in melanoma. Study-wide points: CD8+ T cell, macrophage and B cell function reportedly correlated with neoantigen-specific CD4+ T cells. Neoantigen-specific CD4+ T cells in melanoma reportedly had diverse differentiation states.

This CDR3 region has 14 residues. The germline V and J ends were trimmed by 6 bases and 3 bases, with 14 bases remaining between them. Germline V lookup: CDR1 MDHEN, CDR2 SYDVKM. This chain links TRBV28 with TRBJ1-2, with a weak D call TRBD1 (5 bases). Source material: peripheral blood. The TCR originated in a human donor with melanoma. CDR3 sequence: CASREWRGDYGYTF. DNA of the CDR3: TGTGCCAGCAGGGAGTGGAGGGGCGACTATGGCTACACCTTC.